This T cell receptor (beta chain) appears in the sequencing data of a study of T cell changes during pregnancy in multiple sclerosis. TCRdb's table, derived via immunoSEQ multiplex PCR, lists solely in-frame clones and lacks some. The table lists tens of thousands of clones, about 90% of them singletons. The CDR3 runs 15 residues. Germline lookup yields CDR1 MNHEY and CDR2 SVGAGI. Trimming stripped 3 bases from V and 2 bases from J, with 12 bases between. The chain recombines TRBV6-5 with TRBJ2-3; a possible D gene is TRBD2 (5 bases). The sequencing used CD4+ T cells from peripheral blood mononuclear cells, collected in the second trimester of pregnancy. The source of this sequence is a female donor with multiple sclerosis, enrolled in a pregnancy study. In DNA form, the CDR3 reads TGTGCCAGCAGTTATCTCGGAGGCCCCACAGATACGCAGTATTTT. Protein sequence: CASSYLGGPTDTQYF.